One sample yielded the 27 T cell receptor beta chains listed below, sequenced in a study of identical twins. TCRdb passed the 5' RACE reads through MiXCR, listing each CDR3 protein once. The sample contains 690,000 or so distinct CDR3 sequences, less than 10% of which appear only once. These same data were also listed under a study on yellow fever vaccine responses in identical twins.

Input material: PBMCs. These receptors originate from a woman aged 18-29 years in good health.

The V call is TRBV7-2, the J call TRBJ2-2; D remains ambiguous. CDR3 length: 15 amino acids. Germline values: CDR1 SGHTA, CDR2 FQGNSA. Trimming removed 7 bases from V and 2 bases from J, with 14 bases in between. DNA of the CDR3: TGTGCCAGCACCCCTGACACTGCCAACACCGGGGAGCTGTTTTTT. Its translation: CASTPDTANTGELFF.

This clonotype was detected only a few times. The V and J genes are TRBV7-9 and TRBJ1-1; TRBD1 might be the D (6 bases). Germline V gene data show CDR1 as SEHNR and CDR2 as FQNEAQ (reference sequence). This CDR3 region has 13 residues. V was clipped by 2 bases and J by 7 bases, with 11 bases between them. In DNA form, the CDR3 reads TGTGCCAGCAGCTTACGCGGGGGCCTTGAAGCTTTCTTT. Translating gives CASSLRGGLEAFF. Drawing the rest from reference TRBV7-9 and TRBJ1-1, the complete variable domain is DTGVSQNPRHKITKRGQNVTFRCDPISEHNRLYWYRQTLGQGPEFLTYFQNEAQLEKSRLLSDRFSAERPKGSFSTLEIQRTEQGDSAMYLCASSLRGGLEAFFGQGTRLTVV.

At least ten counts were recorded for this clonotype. For the CDR3, the DNA is TGTGCCAGCAGCCTCCCGAATACACAGGGCTACGAGCAGTACTTC. Translating gives CASSLPNTQGYEQYF. This chain connects TRBV7-9 to TRBJ2-7, with a possible D match to TRBD1 (6 bases). The CDR3 extends over 15 amino acids. The V gene lost 5 bases and the J gene lost 3 bases, with 17 bases spanning the gap. CDR1 and CDR2 (germline): SEHNR, FQNEAQ (reference sequence).

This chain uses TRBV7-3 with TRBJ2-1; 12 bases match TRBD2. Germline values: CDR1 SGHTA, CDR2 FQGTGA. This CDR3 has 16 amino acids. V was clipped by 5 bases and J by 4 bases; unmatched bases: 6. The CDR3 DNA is TGTGCCAGCAGCGATACTAGCGGGGGGAGGTACAATGAGCAGTTCTTC. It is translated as CASSDTSGGRYNEQFF.

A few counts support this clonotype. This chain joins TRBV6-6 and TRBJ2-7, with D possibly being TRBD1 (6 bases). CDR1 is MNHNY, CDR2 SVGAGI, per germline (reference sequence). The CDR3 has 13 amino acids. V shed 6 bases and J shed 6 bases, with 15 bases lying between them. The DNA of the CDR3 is TGTGCCAGCAGCGGGCAGGGGTACTCCGAGCAGTACTTC. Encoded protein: CASSGQGYSEQYF.

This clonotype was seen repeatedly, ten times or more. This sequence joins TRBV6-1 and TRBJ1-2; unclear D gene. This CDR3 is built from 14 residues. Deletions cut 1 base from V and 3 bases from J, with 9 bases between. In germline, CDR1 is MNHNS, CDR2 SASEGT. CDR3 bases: TGTGCCAGCAGTGAAGGAGGTCCCTACTATGGCTACACCTTC. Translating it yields CASSEGGPYYGYTF.

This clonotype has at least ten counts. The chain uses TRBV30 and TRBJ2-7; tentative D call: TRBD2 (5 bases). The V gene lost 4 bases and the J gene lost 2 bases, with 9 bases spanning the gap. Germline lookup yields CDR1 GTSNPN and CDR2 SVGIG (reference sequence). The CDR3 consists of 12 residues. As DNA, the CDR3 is TGTGCCTGGAAATCGGGGACCTACGAGCAGTACTTC. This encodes CAWKSGTYEQYF.

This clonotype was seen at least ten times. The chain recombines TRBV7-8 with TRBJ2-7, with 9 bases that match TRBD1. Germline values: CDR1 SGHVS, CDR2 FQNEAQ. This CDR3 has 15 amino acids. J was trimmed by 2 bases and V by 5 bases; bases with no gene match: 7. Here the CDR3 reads CASSQWTGDTYEQYF. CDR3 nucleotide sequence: TGTGCCAGCAGCCAGTGGACAGGGGATACCTACGAGCAGTACTTC.

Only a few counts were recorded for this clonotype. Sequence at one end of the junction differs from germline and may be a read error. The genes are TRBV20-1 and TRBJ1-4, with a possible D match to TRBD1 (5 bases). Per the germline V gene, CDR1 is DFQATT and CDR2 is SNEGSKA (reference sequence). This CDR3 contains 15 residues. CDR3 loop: CSAILSGGGNGKLFF. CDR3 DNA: TGCAGTGCTATCCTTTCGGGGGGGGGTAATGGAAAACTGTTTTTT.

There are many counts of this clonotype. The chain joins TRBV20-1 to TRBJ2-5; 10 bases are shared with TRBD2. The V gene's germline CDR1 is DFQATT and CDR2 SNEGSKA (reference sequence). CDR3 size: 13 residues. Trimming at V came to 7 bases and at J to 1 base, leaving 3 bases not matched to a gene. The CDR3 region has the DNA TGCAGTGTAGCGGGGGGACCCCAAGAGACCCAGTACTTC. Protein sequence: CSVAGGPQETQYF.

The CDR3 nucleotides are TGTGCCAGCAGCCGGACTAGCGGGCACGCAAAGGGGGGCGGGGAGCTGTTTTTT. Its translation is CASSRTSGHAKGGGELFF. The chain uses TRBV12-3 or TRBV12-4 and TRBJ2-2; 11 bases line up with TRBD2. J gave up 7 bases and V 6 bases, and 16 bases lay outside the gene matches. CDR3 length: 18 amino acids.

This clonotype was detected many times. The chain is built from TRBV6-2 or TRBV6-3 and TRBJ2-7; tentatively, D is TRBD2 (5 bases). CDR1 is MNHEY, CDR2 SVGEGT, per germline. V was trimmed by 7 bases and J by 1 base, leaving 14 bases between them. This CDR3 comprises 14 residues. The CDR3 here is CASTSAGVSYEQYF. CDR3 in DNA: TGTGCCAGCACTTCCGCCGGGGTTTCCTACGAGCAGTACTTC.

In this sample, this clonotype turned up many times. The CDR3 DNA reads TGCAGCGTTCACCGGAGTGCGGGGGCGGATGAGCAGTTCTTC. This gives the protein CSVHRSAGADEQFF. The chain has TRBV29-1 and TRBJ2-1, with a possible D match to TRBD2 (7 bases). V lost 5 bases and J lost 8, with 19 bases in between. This CDR3 is built from 14 residues. CDR1 is SQVTM and CDR2 is ANQGSEA in the germline V gene.

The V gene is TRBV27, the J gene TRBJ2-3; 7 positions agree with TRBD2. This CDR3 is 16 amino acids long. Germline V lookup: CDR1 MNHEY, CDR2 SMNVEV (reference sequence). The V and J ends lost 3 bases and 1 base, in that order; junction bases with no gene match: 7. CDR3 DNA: TGTGCCAGCAGTTTGGCGGGAGTAGGAGGCACAGATACGCAGTATTTT. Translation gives CASSLAGVGGTDTQYF.

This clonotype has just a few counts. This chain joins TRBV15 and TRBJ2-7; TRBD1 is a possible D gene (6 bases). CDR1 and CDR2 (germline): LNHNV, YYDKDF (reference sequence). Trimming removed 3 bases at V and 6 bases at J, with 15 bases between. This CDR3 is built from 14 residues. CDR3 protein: CATSSRTEGREQYF. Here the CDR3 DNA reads TGTGCCACCAGCAGTAGGACAGAAGGGCGCGAGCAGTACTTC.

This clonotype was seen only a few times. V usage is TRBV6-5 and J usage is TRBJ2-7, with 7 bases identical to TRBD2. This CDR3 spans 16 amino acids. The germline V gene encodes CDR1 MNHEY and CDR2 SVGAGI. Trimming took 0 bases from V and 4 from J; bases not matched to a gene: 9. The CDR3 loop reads CASSYSGGGGGYEQYF. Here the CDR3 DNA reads TGTGCCAGCAGTTACTCAGGTGGCGGGGGAGGATACGAGCAGTACTTC.

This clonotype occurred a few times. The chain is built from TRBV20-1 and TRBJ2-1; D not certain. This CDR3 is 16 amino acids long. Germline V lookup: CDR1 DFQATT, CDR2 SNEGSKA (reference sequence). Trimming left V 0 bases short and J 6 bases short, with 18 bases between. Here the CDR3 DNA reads TGCAGTGCTAGAGAATTGAGACCCAACCCATCCAATGAGCAGTTCTTC. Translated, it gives CSARELRPNPSNEQFF.

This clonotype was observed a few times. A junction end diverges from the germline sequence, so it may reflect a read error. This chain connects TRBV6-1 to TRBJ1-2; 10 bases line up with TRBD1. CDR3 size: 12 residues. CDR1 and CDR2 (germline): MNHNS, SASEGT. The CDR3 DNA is TGTGCCAGCAGTGAAAGTGGGACAGGGGTCTCCTTC. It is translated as CASSESGTGVSF.

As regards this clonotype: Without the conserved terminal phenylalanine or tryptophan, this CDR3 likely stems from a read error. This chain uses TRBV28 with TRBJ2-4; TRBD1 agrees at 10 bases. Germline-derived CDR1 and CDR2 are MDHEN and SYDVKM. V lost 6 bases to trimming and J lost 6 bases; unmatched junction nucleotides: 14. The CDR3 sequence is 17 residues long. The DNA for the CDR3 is TGTGCCAGCAGGCGCACCGGGACAGGGGTAGCGGGAAACATTCAGTACCTC. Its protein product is CASRRTGTGVAGNIQYL.

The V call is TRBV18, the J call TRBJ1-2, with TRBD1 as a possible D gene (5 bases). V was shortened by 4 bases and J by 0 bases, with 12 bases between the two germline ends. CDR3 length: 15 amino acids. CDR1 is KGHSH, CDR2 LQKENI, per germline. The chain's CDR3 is CASSLQQETNYGYTF. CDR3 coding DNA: TGTGCCAGCTCACTCCAACAGGAAACTAACTATGGCTACACCTTC.

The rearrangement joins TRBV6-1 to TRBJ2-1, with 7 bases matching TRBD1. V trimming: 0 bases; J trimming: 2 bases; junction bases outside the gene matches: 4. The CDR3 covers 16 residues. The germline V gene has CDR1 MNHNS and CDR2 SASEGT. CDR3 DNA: TGTGCCAGCAGTGAAGCGGGGACAGTCCCCTACAATGAGCAGTTCTTC. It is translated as CASSEAGTVPYNEQFF.

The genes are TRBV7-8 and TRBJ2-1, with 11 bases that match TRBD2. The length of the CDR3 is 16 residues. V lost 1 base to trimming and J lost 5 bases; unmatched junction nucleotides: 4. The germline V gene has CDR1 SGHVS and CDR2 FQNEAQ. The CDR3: CASSLGRLAGNNEQFF. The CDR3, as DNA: TGTGCCAGCAGCTTAGGCCGACTAGCGGGGAACAATGAGCAGTTCTTC.

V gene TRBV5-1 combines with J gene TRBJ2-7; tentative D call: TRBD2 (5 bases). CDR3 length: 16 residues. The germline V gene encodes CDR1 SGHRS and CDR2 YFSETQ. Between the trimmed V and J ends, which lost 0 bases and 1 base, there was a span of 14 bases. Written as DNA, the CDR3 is TGCGCCAGCAGCTTGGATGTCAGTCCGGGGTCCTACGAGCAGTACTTC. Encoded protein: CASSLDVSPGSYEQYF.

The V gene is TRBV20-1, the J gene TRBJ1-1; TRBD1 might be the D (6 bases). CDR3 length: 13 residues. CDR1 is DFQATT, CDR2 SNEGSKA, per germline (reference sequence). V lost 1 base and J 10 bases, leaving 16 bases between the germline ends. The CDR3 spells CSARAGVMIGAFF. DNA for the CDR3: TGCAGTGCTAGAGCAGGGGTAATGATTGGAGCTTTCTTT.

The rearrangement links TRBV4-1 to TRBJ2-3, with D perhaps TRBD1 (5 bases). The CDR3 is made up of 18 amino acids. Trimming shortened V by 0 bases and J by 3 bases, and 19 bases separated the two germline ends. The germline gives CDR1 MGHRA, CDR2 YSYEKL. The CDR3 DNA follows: TGCGCCAGCAGCCAAGATCATCGGACAATAAGGGATACAGATACGCAGTATTTT. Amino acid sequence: CASSQDHRTIRDTDTQYF.

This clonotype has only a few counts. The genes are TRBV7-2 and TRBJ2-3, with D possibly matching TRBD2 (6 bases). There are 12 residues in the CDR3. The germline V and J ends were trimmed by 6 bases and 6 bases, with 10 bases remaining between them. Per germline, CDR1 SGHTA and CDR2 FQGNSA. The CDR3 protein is CASRGSGDTQYF. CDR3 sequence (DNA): TGTGCCAGCAGAGGAAGCGGGGATACGCAGTATTTT. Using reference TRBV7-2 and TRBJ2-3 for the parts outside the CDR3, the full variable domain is GAGVSQSPSNKVTEKGKDVELRCDPISGHTALYWYRQSLGQGLEFLIYFQGNSAPDKSGLPSDRFSAERTGGSVSTLTIQRTQQEDSAVYLCASRGSGDTQYFGPGTRLTVL.

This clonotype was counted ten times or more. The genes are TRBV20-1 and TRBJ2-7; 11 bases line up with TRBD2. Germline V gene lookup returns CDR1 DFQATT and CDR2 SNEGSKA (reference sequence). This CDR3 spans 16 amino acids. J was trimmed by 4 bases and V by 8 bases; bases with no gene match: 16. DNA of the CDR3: TGCAGTAACCAAAGGCTAGCGGGAGGATCCGTTTACGAGCAGTACTTC. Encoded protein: CSNQRLAGGSVYEQYF.